This TCR beta chain appears in the sequencing data of a study of T cell responses to AZD1222 COVID-19 vaccine. As regards this clone: Its target is not known.

V was trimmed by 1 base and J by 3 bases, leaving 13 bases between them. The CDR3 sequence is 15 residues long. CDR1 is SGHTA, CDR2 FQGTGA, per germline. TCRdb's table, derived via immunoSEQ multiplex PCR, lists solely in-frame clones and lacks some. The repertoire includes about 100,000 clones, approximately 89% of them detected once, and roughly 3% sits in the top ten. The study, taken as a whole, reports: Dominant at 160-218 and 743-854, vaccine-associated CD4 TCRs also spanned spike. Spike-specific TCRs gained breadth and depth after people received two AZD1222 doses. Unmutated variant regions are reportedly targeted by nearly half of spike-specific TCRs.

The sequence was collected from an adult in good health. V gene TRBV7-3 combines with J gene TRBJ2-7; possibly TRBD1 or TRBD2 for D (5 bases each). This specimen consisted of peripheral blood, obtained on day 0 of MenACWY control vaccination. CDR3 protein: CASSLIPGTHYEQYF. For the CDR3, the DNA is TGTGCCAGCAGCTTAATTCCGGGGACCCACTACGAGCAGTACTTC.